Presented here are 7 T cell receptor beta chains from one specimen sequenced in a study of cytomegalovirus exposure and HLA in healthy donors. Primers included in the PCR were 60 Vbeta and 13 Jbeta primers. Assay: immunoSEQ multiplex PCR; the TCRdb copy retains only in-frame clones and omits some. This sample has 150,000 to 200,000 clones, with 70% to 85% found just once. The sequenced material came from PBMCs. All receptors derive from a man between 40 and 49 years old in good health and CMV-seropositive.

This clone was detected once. The CDR3 here is CASSLAPFALRGYEQYF. The CDR3 region has the DNA TGTGCCAGCAGCTTAGCGCCTTTTGCCCTTCGGGGCTACGAGCAGTACTTC. This sequence joins TRBV7-2 and TRBJ2-7; a weak D match, TRBD2 (5 bases). Germline-derived CDR1 and CDR2 are SGHTA and FQGNSA. V shed 0 bases and J shed 3 bases, with 18 bases lying between them. The CDR3 is 17 residues long. Full variable domain (outside the CDR3, taken from reference TRBV7-2 and TRBJ2-7): GAGVSQSPSNKVTEKGKDVELRCDPISGHTALYWYRQSLGQGLEFLIYFQGNSAPDKSGLPSDRFSAERTGGSVSTLTIQRTQQEDSAVYLCASSLAPFALRGYEQYFGPGTRLTVT.

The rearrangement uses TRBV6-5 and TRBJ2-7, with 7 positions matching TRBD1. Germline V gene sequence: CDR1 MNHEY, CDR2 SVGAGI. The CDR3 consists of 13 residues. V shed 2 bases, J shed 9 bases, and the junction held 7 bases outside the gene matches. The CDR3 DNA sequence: TGTGCCAGCAGTTACAGGGGGCCAGGAGGGCAGTACTTC. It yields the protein CASSYRGPGGQYF.

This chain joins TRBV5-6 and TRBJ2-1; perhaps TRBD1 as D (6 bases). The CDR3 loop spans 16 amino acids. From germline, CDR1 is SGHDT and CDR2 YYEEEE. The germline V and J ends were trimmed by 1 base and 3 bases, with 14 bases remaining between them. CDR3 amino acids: CASSLRYRVDYNEQFF. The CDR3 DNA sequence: TGTGCCAGCAGCTTGAGGTACAGGGTCGACTACAATGAGCAGTTCTTC.

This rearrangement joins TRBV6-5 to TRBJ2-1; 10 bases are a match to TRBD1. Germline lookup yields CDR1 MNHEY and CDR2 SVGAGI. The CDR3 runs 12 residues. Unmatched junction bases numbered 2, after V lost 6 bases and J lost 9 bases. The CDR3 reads CASSRTGGEQFF. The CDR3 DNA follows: TGTGCCAGCAGCCGGACAGGGGGTGAGCAGTTCTTC.

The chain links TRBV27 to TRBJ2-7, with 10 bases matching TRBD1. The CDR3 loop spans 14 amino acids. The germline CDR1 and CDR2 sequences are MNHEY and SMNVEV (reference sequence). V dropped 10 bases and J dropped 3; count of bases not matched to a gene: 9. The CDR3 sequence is CAKKGQGGFYEQYF. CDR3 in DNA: TGTGCCAAGAAAGGACAGGGGGGGTTCTACGAGCAGTACTTC.

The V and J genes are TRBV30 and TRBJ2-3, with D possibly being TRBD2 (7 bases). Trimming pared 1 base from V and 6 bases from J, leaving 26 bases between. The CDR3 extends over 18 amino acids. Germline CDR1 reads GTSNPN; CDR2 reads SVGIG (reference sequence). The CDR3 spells CAWSAGGRSLSRLDTQYF. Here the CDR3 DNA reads TGTGCCTGGAGTGCCGGGGGGCGTTCTTTATCTAGATTGGATACGCAGTATTTT. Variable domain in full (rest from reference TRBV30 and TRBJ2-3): SQTIHQWPATLVQPVGSPLSLECTVEGTSNPNLYWYRQAAGRGLQLLFYSVGIGQISSEVPQNLSASRPQDRQFILSSKKLLLSDSGFYLCAWSAGGRSLSRLDTQYFGPGTRLTVL.

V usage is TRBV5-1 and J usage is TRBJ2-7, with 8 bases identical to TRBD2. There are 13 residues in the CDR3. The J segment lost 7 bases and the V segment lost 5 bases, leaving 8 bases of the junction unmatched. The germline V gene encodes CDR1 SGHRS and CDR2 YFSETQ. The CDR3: CASRGTSGAEQYF. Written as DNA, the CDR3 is TGCGCCAGCAGGGGCACTAGCGGAGCGGAGCAGTACTTC.